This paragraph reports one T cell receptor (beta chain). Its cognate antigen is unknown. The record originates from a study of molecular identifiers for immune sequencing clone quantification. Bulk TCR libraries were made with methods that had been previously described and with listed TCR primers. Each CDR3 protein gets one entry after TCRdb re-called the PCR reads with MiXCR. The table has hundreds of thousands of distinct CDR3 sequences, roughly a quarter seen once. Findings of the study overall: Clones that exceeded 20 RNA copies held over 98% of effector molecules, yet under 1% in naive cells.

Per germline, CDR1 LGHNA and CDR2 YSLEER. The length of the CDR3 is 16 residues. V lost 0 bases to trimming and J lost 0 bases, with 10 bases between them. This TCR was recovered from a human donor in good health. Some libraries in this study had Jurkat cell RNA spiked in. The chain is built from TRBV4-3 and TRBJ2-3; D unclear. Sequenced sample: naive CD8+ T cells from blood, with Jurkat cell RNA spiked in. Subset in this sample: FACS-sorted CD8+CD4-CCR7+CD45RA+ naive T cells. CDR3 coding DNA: TGCGCCAGCAGCCAAGACAGCCGGCTCAGCACAGATACGCAGTATTTT. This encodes CASSQDSRLSTDTQYF.